These 24 T cell receptor beta chains originate from one sample sequenced in a study of Ad26.COV2.S vaccination and SARS-CoV-2 variants. Repertoires were generated with immunoSEQ multiplex PCR, while TCRdb's copy carries only in-frame clones and drops some. The sample yields some 240,000 clones, roughly 89% seen once. As for treatment: around 19 received Ad26.COV2.S at low or high dose, single or two shots; about five received placebo; per-sample allocation not given. All samples were drawn on day 63, counting from the first vaccine or placebo injection. The source was peripheral blood, collected in a trial of Ad26.COV2.S vaccine versus placebo. The receptors here all came from a person aged 18-65 years who received the Ad26.COV2.S COVID-19 vaccine or a placebo.

The chain has TRBV6-5 and TRBJ2-3, with D possibly being TRBD1 (7 bases). The CDR3 consists of 15 residues. CDR1 and CDR2 from the germline V gene are MNHEY and SVGAGI. Between the trimmed V and J ends, which lost 6 bases and 5 bases, there was a span of 18 bases. The CDR3 spells CASRSGAGGRDTQYF. CDR3 coding DNA: TGTGCCAGCAGGAGTGGGGCAGGGGGGCGAGATACGCAGTATTTT.

This chain connects TRBV7-9 to TRBJ2-1; 8 bases match TRBD2. CDR1 and CDR2 (germline): SEHNR, FQNEAQ (reference sequence). V was clipped by 0 bases and J by 0 bases; unmatched bases: 10. This CDR3 has 19 residues. CDR3 loop: CASSLAHSGTSRSYNEQFF. In DNA form, the CDR3 reads TGTGCCAGCAGCTTAGCGCATAGCGGGACGTCCCGCTCCTACAATGAGCAGTTCTTC.

The V gene is TRBV20-1, the J gene TRBJ2-7, with D perhaps being TRBD1 or TRBD2 (5 bases each). V was cut by 6 bases and J by 7 bases, with 22 bases left in between. The CDR3 is 14 amino acids. Germline V lookup: CDR1 DFQATT, CDR2 SNEGSKA (reference sequence). The CDR3 loop is CSASPNALRGEQYV. In nucleotides, the CDR3 is TGCAGTGCCAGTCCGAACGCCCTGAGGGGAGAGCAGTACGTC.

The chain joins TRBV30 to TRBJ2-7, with D possibly matching TRBD2 (6 bases). This CDR3 region has 13 residues. Germline values: CDR1 GTSNPN, CDR2 SVGIG (reference sequence). V was pared by 0 bases and J by 4 bases, with 10 bases between. Written as DNA, the CDR3 is TGTGCCTGGAGTGTAGCGGGTAAGTACGAGCAGTACTTC. Protein product: CAWSVAGKYEQYF.

The chain uses TRBV7-6 and TRBJ2-1; 13 nucleotides line up with TRBD2. With 5 bases clipped from V and 1 base from J, the junction kept 5 bases outside the gene matches. CDR1 and CDR2 (germline): SGHVS, FNYEAQ. This CDR3 has 17 amino acids. The CDR3 here is CASSRWTSGSSYNEQFF. In nucleotides, the CDR3 is TGTGCCAGCAGCCGCTGGACTAGCGGGAGTTCCTACAATGAGCAGTTCTTC.

V gene TRBV9 combines with J gene TRBJ1-1, with no clear D. Germline values: CDR1 SGDLS, CDR2 YYNGEE. Deletions cut 0 bases from V and 5 bases from J, with 11 bases between. CDR3 size: 14 residues. The CDR3 here is CASSVGWGNTEAFF. The CDR3 nucleotides are TGTGCCAGCAGCGTAGGTTGGGGTAATACTGAAGCTTTCTTT.

This clone was seen only once. This sequence joins TRBV15 and TRBJ1-6; 8 nucleotides match TRBD1. The CDR3 consists of 17 residues. The V and J ends lost 0 bases and 8 bases, in that order; junction bases with no gene match: 9. CDR1 is LNHNV, CDR2 YYDKDF, per germline (reference sequence). In nucleotides, the CDR3 is TGTGCCACCAGCAGAGAACCAGGGGGCTTGGGCTATTCACCCCTCCACTTT. This codes for CATSREPGGLGYSPLHF.

The V gene is TRBV6-5, the J gene TRBJ1-6; no clear D gene. V lost 6 bases to trimming and J lost 7 bases, with 13 bases between them. Germline-derived CDR1 and CDR2 are MNHEY and SVGAGI. This CDR3 has 14 residues. For the CDR3, the DNA is TGTGCCAGCAGGTCGTCGGGTTTCAATTCACCCCTCCACTTT. Protein: CASRSSGFNSPLHF.

The chain combines TRBV13 with TRBJ1-1; D unresolved. Trimming cost V 0 bases and J 4 bases, with 12 bases left between them. The germline V gene has CDR1 PRHDT and CDR2 FYEKMQ (reference sequence). The CDR3 contains 15 residues. In nucleotides, the CDR3 is TGTGCCAGCAGCTTAGGTCGTGGCAGATCCACTGAAGCTTTCTTT. It yields the protein CASSLGRGRSTEAFF.

The rearrangement joins TRBV30 to TRBJ2-5; D unresolved. The V gene lost 0 bases and the J gene lost 7 bases, with 12 bases spanning the gap. CDR3 length equals 13 residues. Germline lookup yields CDR1 GTSNPN and CDR2 SVGIG (reference sequence). CDR3 nucleotides: TGTGCCTGGAGTGTATCGACGGCTGGGACCCAGTACTTC. Translated, it gives CAWSVSTAGTQYF.

This clone occurred once. The gene calls are TRBV3-1 (or the pseudogene TRBV3-2) and TRBJ2-7; D is possibly TRBD2 (6 bases). Trimming removed 5 bases from V and 3 bases from J, with 14 bases in between. The CDR3 is 14 residues long. The germline V gene has CDR1 LGHDT and CDR2 YNNKEL (reference sequence). The CDR3 reads CASSGTAVFYEQYV. CDR3 DNA: TGTGCCAGCAGCGGGACTGCCGTATTCTACGAGCAGTACGTC.

This clone was detected only a few times. V gene TRBV15 combines with J gene TRBJ2-7, with a weak D call TRBD1 (5 bases). The V end was cut by 0 bases, the J end by 10 bases, with 10 bases between. CDR1 and CDR2 from the germline V gene are LNHNV and YYDKDF (reference sequence). The CDR3 is 12 amino acids. In DNA, the CDR3 is TGTGCCACCAGCAGAGAGAAGGGGTCCCAGTACTTC. This encodes CATSREKGSQYF.

This chain connects TRBV6-2 or TRBV6-3 to TRBJ2-1; D perhaps matches TRBD2 (5 bases). Trimming removed 4 bases from V and 3 bases from J, with 7 bases in between. Germline V gene sequence: CDR1 MNHEY, CDR2 SVGEGT. CDR3 length: 13 residues. The CDR3 nucleotides read TGTGCCAGCAGTTGGACTGGCTACAATGAGCAGTTCTTC. Its translation: CASSWTGYNEQFF.

This chain uses TRBV7-9 with TRBJ1-2; TRBD1 matches at 7 bases. Trimming removed 5 bases from V and 5 bases from J; junction bases left unmatched: 8. Germline CDR1 SEHNR, CDR2 FQNEAQ (reference sequence). The CDR3 has 14 amino acids. This chain's CDR3 is CASSAQGIHYGYTF. CDR3 DNA sequence: TGTGCCAGCAGCGCACAGGGGATTCATTATGGCTACACCTTC.

The gene calls are TRBV4-1 and TRBJ2-2, with D possibly being TRBD2 (5 bases). Germline CDR1 MGHRA, CDR2 YSYEKL. The CDR3 runs to 15 residues. Trimming took off 1 base at V and 7 bases at J, with 13 bases between the two ends. In DNA form, the CDR3 reads TGCGCCAGCAGCCAAGCCGGGATGTTGGGCGGGGAGCTGTTTTTT. Its translation: CASSQAGMLGGELFF.

This rearrangement joins TRBV12-3 or TRBV12-4 to TRBJ2-7; D not certain. The CDR3 is 11 residues long. V lost 4 bases and J lost 7, with 8 bases in between. The CDR3 nucleotides are TGTGCCAGCAGTTCCTTTGGAGAGCAGTACTTC. This sequence encodes CASSSFGEQYF.

The V gene is TRBV19, the J gene TRBJ2-1; 12 bases map to TRBD2. V gave up 5 bases and J gave up 7 bases; unmatched junction bases: 12. CDR3 length: 17 residues. Germline assignment: CDR1 LNHDA and CDR2 SQIVND (reference sequence). CDR3 sequence: CASSRTSGTLSWNEQFF. The CDR3 DNA follows: TGTGCCAGTAGTCGGACTAGCGGGACTCTCTCTTGGAATGAGCAGTTCTTC.

The gene calls are TRBV6-6 and TRBJ2-3; D ambiguous. The length of the CDR3 is 14 residues. Per germline, CDR1 MNHNY and CDR2 SVGAGI (reference sequence). Trimming took 8 bases from V and 0 from J, leaving 12 bases between them. CDR3 amino acids: CASGKLPSTDTQYF. CDR3 sequence (DNA): TGTGCCAGCGGAAAGTTACCCAGCACAGATACGCAGTATTTT.

The chain combines TRBV20-1 with TRBJ1-5; unclear D gene. The CDR3 loop spans 13 amino acids. V gave up 3 bases and J gave up 4 bases, with 10 bases separating them. Germline V gene data show CDR1 as DFQATT and CDR2 as SNEGSKA (reference sequence). This CDR3 is CSASRADNQPQHF. For the CDR3, the DNA is TGCAGTGCTAGTCGGGCGGATAATCAGCCCCAGCATTTT.

Here the CDR3 reads CASSETRGRGGYTF. The CDR3 region has the DNA TGCGCCAGCAGTGAGACCAGGGGGCGCGGGGGCTACACCTTC. V gene TRBV10-1 combines with J gene TRBJ1-2; 8 bases align to TRBD1. CDR3 size: 14 residues. The trim removed 2 bases at V and 8 bases at J, leaving 7 bases unmatched. Per the germline V gene, CDR1 is WNHNN and CDR2 is SYGVQD (reference sequence).

This chain connects TRBV6-5 to TRBJ2-2; D is uncertain. CDR3 size: 13 residues. V was shortened by 6 bases and J by 4 bases, with 9 bases between the two germline ends. Germline loops: CDR1 MNHEY, CDR2 SVGAGI. CDR3 sequence (DNA): TGTGCCAGCAGGTCTTATTCCACCGGGGAGCTGTTTTTT. Translation: CASRSYSTGELFF.

The chain combines TRBV30 with TRBJ1-1; D uncertain. CDR3 length: 12 amino acids. Germline V CDR1 and CDR2: GTSNPN, SVGIG (reference sequence). V lost 2 bases and J 4 bases, leaving 8 bases between the germline ends. In nucleotides, the CDR3 is TGTGCCTGGAGTATTAGTGGCACTGAAGCTTTCTTT. Amino acids: CAWSISGTEAFF.

V usage is TRBV5-1 and J usage is TRBJ1-6, with D unresolved. The germline V gene has CDR1 SGHRS and CDR2 YFSETQ. The length of the CDR3 is 15 residues. Trimming removed 0 bases from V and 6 bases from J, with 10 bases in between. Here the CDR3 DNA reads TGCGCCAGCAGCTTGGACGGGAATTCTAATTCACCCCTCCACTTT. Translation gives CASSLDGNSNSPLHF.

V usage is TRBV9 and J usage is TRBJ2-5; 12 bases map to TRBD1. Germline CDR1 is SGDLS and CDR2 is YYNGEE. The trim removed 3 bases at V and 4 bases at J, leaving 4 bases unmatched. The CDR3 extends over 15 amino acids. In DNA form, the CDR3 reads TGTGCCAGCAGCGAAGGGGGACAGGGGGCAGAGACCCAGTACTTC. Translated, it gives CASSEGGQGAETQYF.